The T cell receptor beta chain under discussion was sequenced for a study of cytomegalovirus exposure and HLA in healthy donors. General study results and limits: Exclusion as indistinguishable affected some V segments, including TRBV6-2 and TRBV6-3. TCR beta chains associated with HLA were, in a later analysis, more clonally expanded than equally common others. A few of the chains that were CMV-associated were confirmed in vitro to be specific for CMV antigens.

CDR1 and CDR2 from the germline V gene are SEHNR and FQNEAQ (reference sequence). The CDR3 consists of 15 residues. With 1 base clipped from V and 4 bases from J, the junction kept 6 bases outside the gene matches. Amplification used 60 Vbeta primers and 13 Jbeta primers. Profiling relied on immunoSEQ multiplex PCR, and the TCRdb table lists in-frame clones only, not all of them. The sample yields 110,000 to 150,000 clones, less than 90% seen once. Regarding this clone: Antigen specificity is unknown.

What was sequenced was PBMCs. This receptor was taken from a boy younger than 10 in good health and CMV-seronegative. J is TRBJ1-1 and V is TRBV7-9, with 7 bases fitting TRBD1. As DNA, the CDR3 is TGTGCCAGCAGCTTAGAGGGGGCGGTGGGCACTGAAGCTTTCTTT. Protein: CASSLEGAVGTEAFF.